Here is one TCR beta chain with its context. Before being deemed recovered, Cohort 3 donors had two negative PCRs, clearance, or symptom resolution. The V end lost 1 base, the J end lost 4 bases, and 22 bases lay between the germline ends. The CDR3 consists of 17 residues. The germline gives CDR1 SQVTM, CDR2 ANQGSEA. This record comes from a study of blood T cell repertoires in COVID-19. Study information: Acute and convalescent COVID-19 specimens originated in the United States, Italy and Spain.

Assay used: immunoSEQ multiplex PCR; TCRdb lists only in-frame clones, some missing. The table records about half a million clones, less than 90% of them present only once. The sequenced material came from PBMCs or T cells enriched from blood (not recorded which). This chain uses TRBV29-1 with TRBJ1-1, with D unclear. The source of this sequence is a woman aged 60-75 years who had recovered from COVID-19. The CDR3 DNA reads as TGCAGCGTTGAAGGGTCAAGGGAGGCTGGGCTTTCCACTGAAGCTTTCTTT. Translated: CSVEGSREAGLSTEAFF. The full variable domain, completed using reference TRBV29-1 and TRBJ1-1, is SAVISQKPSRDICQRGTSLTIQCQVDSQVTMMFWYRQQPGQSLTLIATANQGSEATYESGFVIDKFPISRPNLTFSTLTVSNMSPEDSSIYLCSVEGSREAGLSTEAFFGQGTRLTVV.